This record covers a single T cell receptor beta chain. Specified treatment: 15 Gy SBRT to primary tumor, nephrectomy 4 weeks later. This sample stems from a study of radiation and T cells in renal cell carcinoma. This table comes from immunoSEQ multiplex PCR, and its TCRdb copy is limited to in-frame clones, with some not included. The top ten clones hold roughly 17% of a sample with 22,000 or so clones, about 50% of them seen once. The clonotype was recovered from a woman aged 50 to 65 with renal cell carcinoma. Sample: tumor tissue, taken from a patient whose treatment included radiotherapy and nephrectomy.

This chain's CDR3 is CASSRALAGRNNEQFF. The DNA for the CDR3 is TGTGCCAGCAGCCGGGCCCTAGCGGGGAGAAACAATGAGCAGTTCTTC. The J gene is TRBJ2-1, the V gene TRBV9, with TRBD2 identical over 9 bases. The germline V gene has CDR1 SGDLS and CDR2 YYNGEE. CDR3 length equals 16 residues. V was clipped by 4 bases and J by 5 bases; unmatched bases: 10.